This T cell receptor (delta chain) was captured by sequencing in a study of gamma-delta T cells after stem cell transplantation. This clone was counted a few times. Other DNA sequences in the sample encode the same CDR3. Unmatched junction bases numbered 6, after V lost 1 base and J lost 1 base. The CDR3 spans 17 residues. CDR1 is GEAIGNYY, CDR2 EKD, per germline. TCRdb re-processed the RT-PCR reads via CATT. This table has approximately 6,200 delta-chain clones, about 1.9% appearing once. The rearrangement uses TRDV2 and TRDJ1, with 12 bases identical to TRDD3. The TCR sequence derives from a human donor. It is not recorded whose cells these are; they may come from a transplant donor. The sequenced sample consisted of gamma-delta T cells. This chain's CDR3 is CACDTLGDTLSTDKLIF. The CDR3 region has the DNA TGTGCCTGTGACACGCTGGGGGATACGCTTAGCACCGATAAACTCATCTTT.